The 26 T cell receptor beta chains given below trace back to one sample, sequenced in a study of shared T cell receptors in the human thymus. Here immunoSEQ multiplex PCR was the method, and the copy in TCRdb shows in-frame clones only, minus some. The table lists about 660,000 clones, 70% to 90% of them singletons. The data were also submitted as part of a second study, on human thymus T cells.

The source material was thymocytes. The receptor source for this set is a boy younger than two with a congenital heart defect.

The chain uses TRBV7-3 and TRBJ1-5, with D hard to call. V was shortened by 2 bases and J by 7 bases, with 12 bases between the two germline ends. The germline V gene has CDR1 SGHTA and CDR2 FQGTGA. This CDR3 is built from 14 residues. The CDR3 is CASSLASRFQPQHF. DNA of the CDR3: TGTGCCAGCAGCTTAGCGTCCCGGTTCCAGCCCCAGCATTTT.

V gene TRBV2 combines with J gene TRBJ2-3, with D hard to call. With 7 bases removed from V and 8 bases from J, the gap between germline ends came to 25 bases. The length of the CDR3 is 16 residues. Germline-derived CDR1 and CDR2 are SNHLY and FYNNEI. CDR3 bases: TGTGCCAGCACCCCCCGCGGCTCCCCCGACGGCCGTACGCAGTATTTT. Translation gives CASTPRGSPDGRTQYF.

Here the CDR3 DNA reads TGTGCCAGCAGCTTGGAGCATGTCGTCCCCACAGATACGCAGTATTTT. Its protein product is CASSLEHVVPTDTQYF. The chain has TRBV5-4 and TRBJ2-3; D gene unclear. This CDR3 has 16 residues. V was shortened by 0 bases and J by 2 bases, with 13 bases between the two germline ends. Looked up from germline, CDR1 is SGHNT and CDR2 is YYREEE (reference sequence).

The chain carries TRBV2 and TRBJ2-7; 7 bases line up with TRBD2. Losses at the gene ends were 6 bases for V and 5 bases for J; bases not matched to a gene: 13. CDR3 length: 15 residues. Germline V CDR1 and CDR2: SNHLY, FYNNEI. As DNA, the CDR3 is TGTGCCAGCAGGCCGCGGGCGGGCGGGAGACACGAGCAGTACTTC. Protein sequence: CASRPRAGGRHEQYF.

This chain links TRBV5-8 with TRBJ2-3; a possible D gene is TRBD2 (6 bases). Trimming took 0 bases from V and 5 from J, leaving 7 bases between them. The germline V gene encodes CDR1 SGHTS and CDR2 YDEGEE. The CDR3 runs 13 residues. The CDR3 DNA follows: TGTGCCAGCAGCTTGGCCGGGGGAGATACGCAGTATTTT. Protein product: CASSLAGGDTQYF.

The rearrangement links TRBV4-2 to TRBJ2-2; TRBD2 matches 10 bases. CDR3 length: 17 residues. Trimming cost V 2 bases and J 5 bases; bases outside gene matches: 8. The germline V gene has CDR1 LGHNA and CDR2 YNFKEQ. CDR3 DNA sequence: TGTGCCAGCAGCCAATGTACTAGCGGGAACTCGACCGGGGAGCTGTTTTTT. Amino acid sequence: CASSQCTSGNSTGELFF.

As to this clone: Other DNA sequences from this sample encode an identical CDR3 as well. The rearrangement links TRBV6-1 to TRBJ1-5; tentative D call: TRBD1 (5 bases). Germline CDR1 reads MNHNS; CDR2 reads SASEGT. The CDR3 contains 15 residues. The V end was cut by 1 base, the J end by 4 bases, with 11 bases between. The CDR3 nucleotides are TGTGCCAGCAGTGAAGGGCAGGGTGGAAATCAGCCCCAGCATTTT. Its translation is CASSEGQGGNQPQHF.

V and J are TRBV13 and TRBJ2-7, with TRBD2 as a possible D gene (6 bases). The CDR3 loop spans 12 amino acids. V was pared by 4 bases and J by 6 bases, with 10 bases between. Germline V gene lookup returns CDR1 PRHDT and CDR2 FYEKMQ (reference sequence). CDR3 region: CASSSGAVEQYF. In DNA form, the CDR3 reads TGTGCCAGCAGCTCGGGAGCCGTCGAGCAGTACTTC.

This CDR3 is CASSLGRGLTSPDTQYF. CDR3 in DNA: TGTGCCAGCAGCTTAGGAAGGGGACTAACGTCGCCAGATACGCAGTATTTT. The chain employs TRBV11-3 and TRBJ2-3; TRBD2 agrees at 7 bases. The CDR3 is 17 residues long. V lost 1 base, J lost 4 bases, and 11 bases stayed unmatched. CDR1 is SGHNT, CDR2 YENEEA, per germline. The variable domain in full, completed from reference TRBV11-3 and TRBJ2-3, reads EAGVVQSPRYKIIEKKQPVAFWCNPISGHNTLYWYLQNLGQGPELLIRYENEEAVDDSQLPKDRFSAERLKGVDSTLKIQPAELGDSAVYLCASSLGRGLTSPDTQYFGPGTRLTVL.

This chain joins TRBV21-1 and TRBJ2-4; TRBD1, as called in the table, went unchecked against the DNA. TRBV21-1 is an annotated pseudogene. The CDR3 runs 16 residues. DNA for the CDR3: TGTGCCAGCAGCAAAGTGGGCCAGCTAGCCAAAAACATTCAGTACTTC. Translation gives CASSKVGQLAKNIQYF.

This chain uses TRBV6-1 with TRBJ1-1; 7 bases are shared with TRBD1. Germline V gene data show CDR1 as MNHNS and CDR2 as SASEGT. After removal of 3 bases from V and 7 bases from J, the junction contained 17 bases not matched to a gene. This CDR3 spans 17 amino acids. The CDR3 bases are TGTGCCAGCAGTGAGCCCTACAGGGGCGGGGTTGGAAGTGAAGCTTTCTTT. Translation gives CASSEPYRGGVGSEAFF.

This chain connects TRBV9 to TRBJ2-1; TRBD2 matches 8 bases. The CDR3 is made up of 15 amino acids. J gave up 9 bases and V 4 bases, and 12 bases lay outside the gene matches. CDR1 is SGDLS, CDR2 YYNGEE, per germline. CDR3 sequence (DNA): TGTGCCAGCAGCTCCTCAATCGGGAGGGGTCCTGAGCAGTTCTTC. It is translated as CASSSSIGRGPEQFF.

This chain uses TRBV7-8 with TRBJ2-5; 7 bases are a match to TRBD2. The CDR3 extends over 16 amino acids. Germline V gives CDR1 SGHVS, CDR2 FQNEAQ. Trimming cost V 4 bases and J 4 bases; bases outside gene matches: 12. The CDR3 reads CASSSATGGLGETQYF. The CDR3 bases are TGTGCCAGCAGCTCCGCTACCGGGGGGTTAGGAGAGACCCAGTACTTC.

The J gene is TRBJ2-7, the V gene TRBV28; D perhaps matches TRBD2 (6 bases). The CDR3 has 15 residues. Germline CDR1 MDHEN, CDR2 SYDVKM. Trimming cost V 3 bases and J 7 bases, with 19 bases left between them. The CDR3 loop reads CASSLRTSRGREQYF. The CDR3 DNA follows: TGTGCCAGCAGTTTGCGTACTAGCCGTGGGAGGGAGCAGTACTTC.

J is TRBJ2-7 and V is TRBV19, with TRBD2 matching 7 bases. This CDR3 spans 15 amino acids. The J segment lost 4 bases and the V segment lost 0 bases, leaving 6 bases of the junction unmatched. Germline V gene data show CDR1 as LNHDA and CDR2 as SQIVND (reference sequence). CDR3 loop: CASSIDGLAVYEQYF. CDR3 DNA sequence: TGTGCCAGTAGTATAGACGGCCTAGCGGTATACGAGCAGTACTTC.

The V and J genes are TRBV19 and TRBJ2-2; tentatively, D is TRBD1 (5 bases). Germline V gives CDR1 LNHDA, CDR2 SQIVND (reference sequence). The CDR3 runs 14 residues. V lost 4 bases to trimming and J lost 6 bases, with 12 bases between them. This chain's CDR3 is CASSSQGVAGELFF. Written as DNA, the CDR3 is TGTGCCAGTAGTAGTCAGGGCGTGGCCGGGGAGCTGTTTTTT.

The V call is TRBV10-3, the J call TRBJ2-7; 7 nucleotides line up with TRBD2. The CDR3 consists of 17 residues. Unmatched junction bases numbered 18, after V lost 4 bases and J lost 6 bases. Germline loops: CDR1 ENHRY, CDR2 SYGVKD. The CDR3 coding sequence is TGTGCCATCAGTGGCGGGGAGGGCTGCGGGACGGCCTGCGAGCAGTACTTC. Translation: CAISGGEGCGTACEQYF.

The chain employs TRBV30 and TRBJ2-1; TRBD2 aligns across 9 bases. The CDR3 sequence is 16 residues long. Trimming cost V 0 bases and J 2 bases; bases outside gene matches: 5. Germline V gene data show CDR1 as GTSNPN and CDR2 as SVGIG (reference sequence). The CDR3 coding sequence is TGTGCCTGGAGTGTGGAGACTAGCGGCACCTACAATGAGCAGTTCTTC. It codes for CAWSVETSGTYNEQFF.

This sequence joins TRBV7-3 and TRBJ2-6; TRBD2 might be the D (6 bases). Trimming took 0 bases from V and 3 from J, leaving 15 bases between them. Germline lookup yields CDR1 SGHTA and CDR2 FQGTGA. This CDR3 comprises 18 residues. The CDR3 DNA sequence: TGTGCCAGCAGCTTAACCGGGACTGATCCCTTTGGGGCCAACGTCCTGACTTTC. As protein: CASSLTGTDPFGANVLTF. The full variable domain, in which reference TRBV7-3 and TRBJ2-6 provide the parts outside the CDR3, is GAGVSQTPSNKVTEKGKYVELRCDPISGHTALYWYRQSLGQGPEFLIYFQGTGAADDSGLPNDRFFAVRPEGSVSTLKIQRTERGDSAVYLCASSLTGTDPFGANVLTFGAGSRLTVL.

This sequence joins TRBV11-2 and TRBJ2-7; 9 bases line up with TRBD1. This CDR3 is built from 17 residues. The V gene end was trimmed by 0 bases and the J gene end by 5 bases; junction bases not matched to a gene: 11. Germline loops: CDR1 SGHAT, CDR2 FQNNGV. CDR3 amino acids: CASSLDPGTGTGHEQYF. The CDR3 DNA reads TGTGCCAGCAGCTTAGATCCGGGGACAGGGACCGGCCACGAGCAGTACTTC.

The rearrangement links TRBV20-1 to TRBJ2-5; D call uncertain. Trimming left V 7 bases short and J 3 bases short, with 6 bases between. The CDR3 runs 10 residues. The germline CDR1 and CDR2 sequences are DFQATT and SNEGSKA (reference sequence). Here the CDR3 DNA reads TGCAGTGGGCTAGAAGAGACCCAGTACTTC. This gives the protein CSGLEETQYF.

This clone has just one count. CDR3 sequence reads: CASSISGLSSYNEQFF. Written as DNA, the CDR3 is TGTGCCAGCAGCATTTCGGGACTCAGCTCCTACAATGAGCAGTTCTTC. This chain links TRBV9 with TRBJ2-1; possibly TRBD2 for D (6 bases). The V gene's germline CDR1 is SGDLS and CDR2 YYNGEE. The CDR3 extends over 16 amino acids. Trimming left V 4 bases short and J 0 bases short, with 14 bases between. Supplemented by reference TRBV9 and TRBJ2-1, the full variable domain reads DSGVTQTPKHLITATGQRVTLRCSPRSGDLSVYWYQQSLDQGLQFLIQYYNGEERAKGNILERFSAQQFPDLHSELNLSSLELGDSALYFCASSISGLSSYNEQFFGPGTRLTVL.

The chain has TRBV6-5 and TRBJ1-1; the match to TRBD1 covers 9 bases. J gave up 0 bases and V 7 bases, and 3 bases lay outside the gene matches. Germline V lookup: CDR1 MNHEY, CDR2 SVGAGI. The CDR3 has 14 amino acids. The CDR3: CASTRTGVNTEAFF. In nucleotides, the CDR3 is TGTGCCAGCACCCGGACAGGGGTGAACACTGAAGCTTTCTTT.

This chain connects TRBV4-3 to TRBJ2-1; maybe TRBD1 (6 bases). The CDR3 has 16 amino acids. Germline loops: CDR1 LGHNA, CDR2 YSLEER. Trimming removed 4 bases from V and 0 bases from J, with 13 bases in between. The DNA of the CDR3 is TGCGCCAGCAGCCGACAGGCTGCCAACTCCTACAATGAGCAGTTCTTC. Amino acids: CASSRQAANSYNEQFF.

The chain combines TRBV11-1 with TRBJ2-1, with TRBD1 matching over 8 bases. CDR1 is SGHAT, CDR2 FQDESV, per germline (reference sequence). CDR3 size: 17 residues. V shed 4 bases and J 0 bases; nucleotides not matched to a gene: 8. This CDR3 reads CASSSGTGYLSYNEQFF. The CDR3 coding sequence is TGTGCCAGCAGCTCCGGGACAGGCTACCTCTCCTACAATGAGCAGTTCTTC.

The chain is built from TRBV5-1 and TRBJ2-2, with D possibly matching TRBD2 (5 bases). This CDR3 has 16 amino acids. From germline, CDR1 is SGHRS and CDR2 YFSETQ. V lost 0 bases to trimming and J lost 3 bases, with 12 bases between them. The CDR3: CASSLVSSRDTGELFF. The CDR3 nucleotides are TGCGCCAGCAGCTTGGTTTCTAGCCGGGACACCGGGGAGCTGTTTTTT.